The subject of this entry is one T cell receptor beta chain. Per the original methods: Reference gene primer amplification gave nucleated cell count estimates. Sequencing used immunoSEQ multiplex PCR; TCRdb keeps in-frame clones, though not all of them. The V and J calls and clone size are taken from that table; D and trimming were inferred from the DNA. The sample holds around 120,000 clones, around four fifths seen once. The data originate from a study of blood T cell repertoires in COVID-19. Across the study: Some COVID-19 samples were acute and others convalescent; all came from the United States, Italy and Spain. PBMCs, B-cell-depleted T cells, or T cells were the source of the cDNA or gDNA that made up the material.

The sequencing input was peripheral blood. The receptor was isolated from a man aged 70 or older with active or convalescent COVID-19.

CDR3 protein: CASSPPTSGEGRQYF. As DNA, the CDR3 is TGTGCCAGCAGCCCACCTACTAGCGGAGAGGGGAGGCAGTACTTC. The J gene is TRBJ2-7, the V gene TRBV7-9; 8 nucleotides line up with TRBD2. This CDR3 comprises 15 residues. CDR1 SEHNR and CDR2 FQNEAQ come from the germline V gene (reference sequence). V gave up 5 bases and J gave up 9 bases; unmatched junction bases: 15. Full variable domain (missing parts from reference TRBV7-9 and TRBJ2-7): DTGVSQNPRHKITKRGQNVTFRCDPISEHNRLYWYRQTLGQGPEFLTYFQNEAQLEKSRLLSDRFSAERPKGSFSTLEIQRTEQGDSAMYLCASSPPTSGEGRQYFGPGTRLTVT.